The rows below give T cell receptor beta chains drawn from one sample of a study of beta chain features in type 1 diabetes. Here immunoSEQ multiplex PCR was the method, and the copy in TCRdb shows in-frame clones only, minus some. Found here are about 620,000 clones, about 16% of them singletons; the top ten hold approximately 0.087%. Sequencing used naive CD4+ T cells from blood. Every receptor here comes from a man between 18 and 29 years old in good health. Each CDR3 is given with its conserved first and last residue. A D gene is named only where the DNA matches it firmly. Expanded clones get a size class; other rows say once, few or many, or leave the size out.

>TRBJ1-1|NA|few|TRBV5-4
CASSLGQIYTEAFF
TGTGCCAGCAGCTTAGGACAGATATACACTGAAGCTTTCTTT
>TRBJ1-2|TRBD1|NA|TRBV28
CASSGRYRGNYGYTF
TGTGCCAGCAGTGGACGTTACAGGGGGAACTATGGCTACACCTTC
>TRBJ2-3|NA|NA|TRBV6-5
CASTMTVSTDTQYF
TGTGCCAGCACCATGACAGTGAGCACAGATACGCAGTATTTT
>TRBJ1-2|TRBD1|NA|TRBV28
CASSPRDRSSGYTF
TGTGCCAGCAGCCCCAGGGACAGATCGAGTGGCTACACCTTC
>TRBJ2-7|TRBD1|NA|TRBV7-2
CASSLNRGLPYEQYF
TGTGCCAGCAGCTTAAACAGGGGCCTTCCCTACGAGCAGTACTTC
>TRBJ2-7|NA|NA|TRBV25-1
CASTGQAYEQYF
TGTGCTTCGACAGGCCAGGCCTACGAGCAGTACTTC
>TRBJ2-7|TRBD2|NA|TRBV9
CASSPQLANSYEQYF
TGTGCCAGCAGCCCCCAACTAGCGAACTCCTACGAGCAGTACTTC
>TRBJ2-3|NA|NA|TRBV5-6
CASSLARTGFTDTQYF
TGTGCCAGCAGCTTGGCCCGAACAGGGTTCACAGATACGCAGTATTTT
>TRBJ2-7|NA|NA|TRBV5-6
CASSRTRATYEQYF
TGTGCCAGCAGCCGAACGAGGGCAACCTACGAGCAGTACTTC
>TRBJ2-3|NA|NA|TRBV10-3
CAIRALSSGSTDTQYF
TGTGCCATCAGGGCCCTGAGTAGCGGATCCACAGATACGCAGTATTTT
>TRBJ1-5|NA|NA|TRBV7-9
CASSFTEKSWPQHF
TGTGCCAGCAGCTTTACAGAGAAGTCTTGGCCCCAGCATTTT
>TRBJ1-3|NA|NA|TRBV6-5
CASSTLTVSGNTIYF
TGTGCCAGCTCCACTTTGACCGTCTCTGGAAACACCATATATTTT
>TRBJ1-4|TRBD1|few|TRBV28
CASSRTGGEKLFF
TGTGCCAGCAGCCGGACAGGGGGTGAAAAACTGTTTTTT
>TRBJ2-6|TRBD2|NA|TRBV7-8
CASRLAGSSGANVLTF
TGTGCCAGTCGGCTAGCGGGGTCCTCTGGGGCCAACGTCCTGACTTTC
>TRBJ2-3|NA|few|TRBV7-6
CASTSRGHTDTQYF
TGTGCCAGCACCTCTAGGGGACACACAGATACGCAGTATTTT
>TRBJ2-1|NA|NA|TRBV28
CASSPPRGWYEQFF
TGTGCCAGCAGTCCCCCGAGGGGGTGGTATGAGCAGTTCTTC
>TRBJ2-1|NA|few|TRBV4-3
CASSQDLTGPNEQFF
TGCGCCAGCAGCCAAGATCTAACAGGGCCCAATGAGCAGTTCTTC
>TRBJ1-4|NA|few|TRBV7-2
CASRAGVANEKLFF
TGTGCCAGCAGGGCAGGTGTGGCTAATGAAAAACTGTTTTTT
>TRBJ2-7|NA|few|TRBV7-2
CATRRDFLDEQYF
TGTGCCACCCGCCGGGACTTTTTAGACGAGCAGTACTTC
>TRBJ1-1|TRBD1|few|TRBV29-1
CSVAGTAVEAFF
TGCAGCGTCGCCGGGACAGCGGTTGAAGCTTTCTTT
>TRBJ2-4|NA|NA|TRBV9
CASSVPGQKLAKNIQYF
TGTGCCAGCAGCGTACCCGGACAGAAACTAGCCAAAAACATTCAGTACTTC
>TRBJ1-5|NA|NA|TRBV27
CASSFPGLPQHF
TGTGCCAGCAGTTTCCCTGGGTTACCCCAGCATTTT
>TRBJ1-1|TRBD1|NA|TRBV29-1
CSGTGVNTEAFF
TGCAGCGGAACAGGGGTGAACACTGAAGCTTTCTTT
>TRBJ1-2|TRBD1|few|TRBV7-6
CASSLANRPSTGESGYTF
TGTGCCAGCAGCTTAGCGAATCGACCCTCGACAGGGGAGAGCGGCTACACCTTC
>TRBJ2-7|NA|few|TRBV5-1
CASRLMDSSYEQYF
TGCGCCAGCCGCTTGATGGATAGCTCCTACGAGCAGTACTTC
>TRBJ2-4|TRBD1|NA|TRBV6-5
CASRTTGNIQYF
TGTGCCAGCAGAACGACAGGGAACATTCAGTACTTC
>TRBJ2-2|NA|NA|TRBV10-3
CAISESPGFGELFF
TGTGCCATCAGTGAGTCGCCTGGATTTGGGGAGCTGTTTTTT
>TRBJ2-1|TRBD1|few|TRBV7-9
CASSLGTGQGNDEQFF
TGTGCCAGCAGCTTAGGGACGGGACAGGGGAATGATGAGCAGTTCTTC
>TRBJ1-2|NA|NA|TRBV11-2
CASSLSNSRNYGYTF
TGTGCCAGCAGCTTAAGTAACAGCCGCAACTATGGCTACACCTTC
>TRBJ1-3|NA|NA|TRBV7-6
CASSPLDGSSGNTIYF
TGTGCCAGCAGCCCACTCGACGGAAGCTCTGGAAACACCATATATTTT
>TRBJ2-7|TRBD2|few|TRBV7-2
CASSLGASGSSYEQYF
TGTGCCAGCAGCTTAGGGGCTAGCGGGAGCTCCTACGAGCAGTACTTC
>TRBJ2-3|TRBD1|NA|TRBV18
CASSPQGASVTDTQYF
TGTGCCAGCTCACCCCAGGGGGCGTCGGTGACAGATACGCAGTATTTT
>TRBJ2-6|NA|NA|TRBV18
CASSPPGAPGANVLTF
TGTGCCAGCTCACCACCGGGGGCCCCTGGGGCCAACGTCCTGACTTTC
>TRBJ1-1|NA|NA|TRBV10-3
CAISEGRPNTEAFF
TGTGCCATCAGTGAGGGCAGGCCGAACACTGAAGCTTTCTTT
>TRBJ2-1|NA|NA|TRBV23-1
CASSQRGQGKGSYNEQFF
TGCGCCAGCAGTCAAAGAGGGCAGGGTAAGGGCTCCTACAATGAGCAGTTCTTC